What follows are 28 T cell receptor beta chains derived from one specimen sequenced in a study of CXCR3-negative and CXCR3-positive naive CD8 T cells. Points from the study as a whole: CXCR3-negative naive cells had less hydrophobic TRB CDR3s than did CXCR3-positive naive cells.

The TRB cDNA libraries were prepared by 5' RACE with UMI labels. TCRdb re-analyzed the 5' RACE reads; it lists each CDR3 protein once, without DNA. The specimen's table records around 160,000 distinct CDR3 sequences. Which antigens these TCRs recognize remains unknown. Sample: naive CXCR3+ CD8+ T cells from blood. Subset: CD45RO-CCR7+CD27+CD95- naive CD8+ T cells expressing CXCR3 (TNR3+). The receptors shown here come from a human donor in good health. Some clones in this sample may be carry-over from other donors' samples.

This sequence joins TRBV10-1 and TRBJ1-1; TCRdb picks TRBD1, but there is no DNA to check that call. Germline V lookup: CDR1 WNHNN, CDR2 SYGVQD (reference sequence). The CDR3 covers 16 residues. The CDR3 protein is CASSEGNRDFRTEAFF.

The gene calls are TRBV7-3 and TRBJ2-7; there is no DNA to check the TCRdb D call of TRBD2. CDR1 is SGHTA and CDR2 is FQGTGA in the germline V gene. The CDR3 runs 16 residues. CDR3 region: CASSLRGGTSGVEQYF. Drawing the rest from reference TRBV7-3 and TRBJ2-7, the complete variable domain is GAGVSQTPSNKVTEKGKYVELRCDPISGHTALYWYRQSLGQGPEFLIYFQGTGAADDSGLPNDRFFAVRPEGSVSTLKIQRTERGDSAVYLCASSLRGGTSGVEQYFGPGTRLTVT.

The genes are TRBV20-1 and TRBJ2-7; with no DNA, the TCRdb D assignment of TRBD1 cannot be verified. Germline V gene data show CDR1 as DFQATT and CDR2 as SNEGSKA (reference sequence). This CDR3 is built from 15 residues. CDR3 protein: CSARDLTGGVYEQYF.

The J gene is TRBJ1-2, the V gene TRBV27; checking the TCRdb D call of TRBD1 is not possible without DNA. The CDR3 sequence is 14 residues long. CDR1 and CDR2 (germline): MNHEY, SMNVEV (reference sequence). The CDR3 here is CASSPGQGAGGYTF.

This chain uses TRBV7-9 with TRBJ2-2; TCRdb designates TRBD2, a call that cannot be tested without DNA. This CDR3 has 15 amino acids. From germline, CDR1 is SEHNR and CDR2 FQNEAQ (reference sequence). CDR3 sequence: CASSQLAGATGELFF.

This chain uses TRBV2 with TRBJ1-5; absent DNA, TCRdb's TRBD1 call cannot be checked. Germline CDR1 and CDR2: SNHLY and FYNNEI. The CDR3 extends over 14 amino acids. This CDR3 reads CASTKDSSNQPQHF.

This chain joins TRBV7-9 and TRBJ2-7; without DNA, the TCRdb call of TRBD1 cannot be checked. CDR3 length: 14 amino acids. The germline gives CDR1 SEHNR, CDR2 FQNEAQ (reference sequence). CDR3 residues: CASGRGLLSYEQYF.

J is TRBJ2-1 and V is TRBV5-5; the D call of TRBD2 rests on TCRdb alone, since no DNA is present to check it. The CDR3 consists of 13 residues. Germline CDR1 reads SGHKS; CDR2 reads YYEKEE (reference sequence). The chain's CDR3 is CASSTGARNEQFF.

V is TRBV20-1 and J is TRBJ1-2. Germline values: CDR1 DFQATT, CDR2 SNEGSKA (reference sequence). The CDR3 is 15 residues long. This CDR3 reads CSARDGGGRNYGYTF.

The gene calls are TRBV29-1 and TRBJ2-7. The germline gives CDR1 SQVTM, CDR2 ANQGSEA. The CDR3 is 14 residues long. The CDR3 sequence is CSVEDLGDSYEQYF.

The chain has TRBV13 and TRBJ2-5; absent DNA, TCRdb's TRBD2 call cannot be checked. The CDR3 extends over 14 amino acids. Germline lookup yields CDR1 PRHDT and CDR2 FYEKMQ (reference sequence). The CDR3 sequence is CASSLKASQETQYF.

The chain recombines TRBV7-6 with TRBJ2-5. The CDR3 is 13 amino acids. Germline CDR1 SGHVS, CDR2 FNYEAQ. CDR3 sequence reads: CASSLVVQETQYF.

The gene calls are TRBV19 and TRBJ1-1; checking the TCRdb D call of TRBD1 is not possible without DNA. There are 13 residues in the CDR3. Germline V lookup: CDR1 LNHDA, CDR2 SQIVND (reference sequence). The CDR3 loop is CASSPRTGDEAFF.

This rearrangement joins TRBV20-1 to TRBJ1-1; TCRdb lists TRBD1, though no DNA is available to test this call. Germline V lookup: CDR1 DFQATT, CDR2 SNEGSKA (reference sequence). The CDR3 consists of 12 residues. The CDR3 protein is CSAKRGGTEAFF.

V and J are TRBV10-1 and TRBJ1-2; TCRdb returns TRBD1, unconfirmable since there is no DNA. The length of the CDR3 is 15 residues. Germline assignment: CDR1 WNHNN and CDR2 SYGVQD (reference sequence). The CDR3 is CASSESRTGWYGYTF.

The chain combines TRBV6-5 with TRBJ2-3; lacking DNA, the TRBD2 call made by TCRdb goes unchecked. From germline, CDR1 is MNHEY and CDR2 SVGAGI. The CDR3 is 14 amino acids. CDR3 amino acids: CASSYSVGGDTQYF.

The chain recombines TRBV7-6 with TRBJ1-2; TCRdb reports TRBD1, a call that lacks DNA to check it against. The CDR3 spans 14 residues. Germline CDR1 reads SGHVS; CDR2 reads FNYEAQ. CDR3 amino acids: CASSLSGGAHGYTF.

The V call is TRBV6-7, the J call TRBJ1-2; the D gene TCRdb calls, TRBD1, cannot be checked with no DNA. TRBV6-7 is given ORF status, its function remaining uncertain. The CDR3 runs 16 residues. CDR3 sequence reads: CASSYFPGQGACGYTF.

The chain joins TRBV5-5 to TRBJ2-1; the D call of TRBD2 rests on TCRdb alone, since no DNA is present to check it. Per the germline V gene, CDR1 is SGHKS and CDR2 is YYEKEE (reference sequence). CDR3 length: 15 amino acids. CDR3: CASSTTSGVYNEQFF.

The CDR3 loop reads CASSLGYPSWREGRGEQFF. V is TRBV7-3 and J is TRBJ2-1; TCRdb calls TRBD2, which cannot be checked without DNA. The length of the CDR3 is 19 residues. From germline, CDR1 is SGHTA and CDR2 FQGTGA.

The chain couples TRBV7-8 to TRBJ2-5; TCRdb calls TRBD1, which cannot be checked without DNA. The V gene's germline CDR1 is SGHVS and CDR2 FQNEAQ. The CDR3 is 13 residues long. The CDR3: CAGGDRGLETQYF.

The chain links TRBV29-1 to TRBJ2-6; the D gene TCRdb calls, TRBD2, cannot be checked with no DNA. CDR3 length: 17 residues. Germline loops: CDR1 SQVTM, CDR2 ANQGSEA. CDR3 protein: CSVSGGQADSGANVLTF.

The CDR3 region is CSVSSGSTDTQYF. The chain carries TRBV29-1 and TRBJ2-3; TCRdb outputs TRBD2, but without DNA this stays unchecked. The CDR3 has 13 amino acids. CDR1 is SQVTM, CDR2 ANQGSEA, per germline.

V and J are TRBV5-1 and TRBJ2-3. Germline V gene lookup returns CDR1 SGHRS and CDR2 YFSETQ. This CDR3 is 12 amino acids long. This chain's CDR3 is CASSFDGDTQYF.

The CDR3 reads CASSEWGTGNEKLFF. V is TRBV19 and J is TRBJ1-4; absent DNA, TCRdb's TRBD1 call cannot be checked. The length of the CDR3 is 15 residues. Germline values: CDR1 LNHDA, CDR2 SQIVND (reference sequence).

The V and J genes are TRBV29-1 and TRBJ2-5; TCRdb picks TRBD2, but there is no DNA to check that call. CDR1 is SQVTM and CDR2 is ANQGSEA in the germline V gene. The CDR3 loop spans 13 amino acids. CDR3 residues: CGVRLAGEETQYF.

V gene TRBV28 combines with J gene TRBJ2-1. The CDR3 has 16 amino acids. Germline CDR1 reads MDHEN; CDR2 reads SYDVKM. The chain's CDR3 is CASSFSDGVAYNEQFF.

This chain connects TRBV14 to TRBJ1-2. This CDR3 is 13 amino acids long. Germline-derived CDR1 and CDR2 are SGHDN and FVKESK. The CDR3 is CASSQGRYYGYTF.